This T cell receptor beta chain is drawn from a study of blood T cell repertoires in COVID-19. Profiled with immunoSEQ multiplex PCR; TCRdb holds only in-frame clones, not every one. The table includes 300,000 to 350,000 clones, 88% detected once. Germline CDR1 reads SGDLS; CDR2 reads YYNGEE. With V trimmed by 2 bases and J by 2 bases, 6 bases remained unmatched. The CDR3 covers 16 residues. The clonotype was recovered from a man younger than 40 who had recovered from COVID-19. Sequenced: PBMCs or T cells enriched from blood (not recorded which). The chain links TRBV9 to TRBJ2-1; 8 bases match TRBD2. The DNA for the CDR3 is TGTGCCAGCAGCGTCGGGACTAGGGGGGCCTACAATGAGCAGTTCTTC. Translating it yields CASSVGTRGAYNEQFF.